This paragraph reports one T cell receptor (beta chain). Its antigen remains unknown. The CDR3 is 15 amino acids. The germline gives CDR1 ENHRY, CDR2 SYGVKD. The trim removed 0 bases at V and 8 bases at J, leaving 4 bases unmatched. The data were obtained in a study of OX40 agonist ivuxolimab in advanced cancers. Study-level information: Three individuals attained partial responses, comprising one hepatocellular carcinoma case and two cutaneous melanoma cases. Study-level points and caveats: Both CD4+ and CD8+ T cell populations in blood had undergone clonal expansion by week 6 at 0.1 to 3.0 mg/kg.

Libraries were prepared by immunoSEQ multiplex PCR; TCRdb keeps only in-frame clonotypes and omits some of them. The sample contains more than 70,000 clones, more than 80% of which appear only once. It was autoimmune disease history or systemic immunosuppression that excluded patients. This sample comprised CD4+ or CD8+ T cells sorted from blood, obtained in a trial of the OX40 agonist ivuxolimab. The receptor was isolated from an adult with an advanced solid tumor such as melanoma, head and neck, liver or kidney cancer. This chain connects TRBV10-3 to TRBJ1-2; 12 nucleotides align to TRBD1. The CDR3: CAISESGTGGRGYTF. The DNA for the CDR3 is TGTGCCATCAGTGAGTCTGGGACAGGGGGCAGAGGCTACACCTTC.